Listed below are T cell receptor beta chains from one sample, sequenced in a study of T cell clones after liver transplantation. Assay used: immunoSEQ multiplex PCR; TCRdb lists only in-frame clones, some missing. This sample has over 45,000 clones, with approximately 71% found just once. This specimen consisted of CD4+ T cells from blood, obtained around 54 months after liver transplant. The origin of the receptors is a human patient who received a liver transplant. Some of these T cells may belong to the graft donor. CDR3s include the opening cysteine and the closing phenylalanine or tryptophan. Each record gives: J gene, V gene, CDR3 length, D gene, clone size, CDR3 DNA, CDR3 protein. D genes are given only for firm matches. Clone size is shown for a subset of rows, as once, few, many or a class of expanded clone.

TRBJ1-5 TRBV6-1 12 - - TGTGCCAGCAGTTCGGACAATCAGCCCCAGCATTTT CASSSDNQPQHF
TRBJ1-6 TRBV28 14 TRBD1 - TGTGCCAGCAGCTCCGGACAGGTTACCTTACCCCTCCACTTT CASSSGQVTLPLHF
TRBJ1-2 TRBV6-4 13 TRBD1 - TGTGCCAGCAGCCAGGGGGCTAACTATGGCTACACCTTC CASSQGANYGYTF
TRBJ1-5 TRBV2 14 - - TGTGCCAGCAGTGAGGGACTCATACATCAGCCCCAGCATTTT CASSEGLIHQPQHF
TRBJ2-3 TRBV7-9 14 - once TGTGCCAGCAGCGCGGACAGTTTCCTAGATACGCAGTATTTT CASSADSFLDTQYF
TRBJ2-7 TRBV6-5 14 TRBD1 - TGTGCCAGCAGCACGGGACAGGGAAGGAACGAGCAGTACTTC CASSTGQGRNEQYF
TRBJ1-2 TRBV6-1 15 - - TGTGCCAGCAGTAAAATGACCGGGACGGACTATGGCTACACCTTC CASSKMTGTDYGYTF
TRBJ2-3 TRBV27 18 TRBD2 few TGTGCCAGCAGTTTATGGGGACTAGCGGGGGCGGGCACAGATACGCAGTATTTT CASSLWGLAGAGTDTQYF
TRBJ2-5 TRBV9 15 TRBD1 - TGTGCCAGCAGCGCCCGACAGGGGGCGCAGGAGACCCAGTACTTC CASSARQGAQETQYF
TRBJ1-1 TRBV4-1 14 TRBD1 few TGCGCCAGCAGCCGCGGGACAGGGAACACTGAAGCTTTCTTT CASSRGTGNTEAFF
TRBJ1-2 TRBV11-2 13 - - TGTGCCAGCAGCTTCATAGAGGACTATGGCTACACCTTC CASSFIEDYGYTF
TRBJ2-3 TRBV7-9 14 - - TGTGCCAGCAGCGAACTCGGGACCCAGGATACGCAGTATTTT CASSELGTQDTQYF
TRBJ2-2 TRBV2 15 - - TGTGCCAGCAGGCCGGACAGTCTCAACACCGGGGAGCTGTTTTTT CASRPDSLNTGELFF
TRBJ1-2 TRBV19 14 - - TGTGCCAGTAGGAGGGACGTAGCTAACTATGGCTACACCTTC CASRRDVANYGYTF
TRBJ2-5 TRBV2 14 - - TGTGCCAGCAGTGAATTCAGGGGAAGGGAGACCCAGTACTTC CASSEFRGRETQYF
TRBJ2-7 TRBV5-1 15 - - TGCGCCAGCAGCCGAGGGGACCCAAGCTCCTACGAGCAGTACTTC CASSRGDPSSYEQYF
TRBJ2-4 TRBV11-3 12 - - TGTGCCAGCAGCTTAAGTGACCACATTCAGTACTTC CASSLSDHIQYF
TRBJ1-2 TRBV4-1 14 - - TGCGCCAGCAGCCGAACGCTCGACAGATATGGCTACACCTTC CASSRTLDRYGYTF
TRBJ2-2 TRBV7-7 14 - - TGTGCCAGCAGCTTGGGGACGAACACCGGGGAGCTGTTTTTT CASSLGTNTGELFF
TRBJ1-2 TRBV6-5 15 TRBD1 many TGTGCCAGCAGTAACCCGGGACAGGGGGCGGAAGGCTACACCTTC CASSNPGQGAEGYTF
TRBJ1-5 TRBV28 14 - few TGTGCCAGCAGTTTATGGCAGGCAGATCAGCCCCAGCATTTT CASSLWQADQPQHF
TRBJ2-3 TRBV28 15 - - TGTGCCAGCAGTCCAGGGAAGGCCGGCGCAGATACGCAGTATTTT CASSPGKAGADTQYF
TRBJ1-2 TRBV10-3 12 - once TGTGCCACCACCCGGGACAACTATGGCTACACCTTC CATTRDNYGYTF
TRBJ2-7 TRBV11-2 15 TRBD1 once TGTGCCAGCAGCCCGTCGACAGGGGGTGGATACGAGCAGTACTTC CASSPSTGGGYEQYF
TRBJ1-5 TRBV7-3 13 - - TGTGCCAGCAGCTTAATTGGGGGCCAGCCCCAGCATTTT CASSLIGGQPQHF
TRBJ1-2 TRBV11-2 14 TRBD1 few TGTGCCAGCAGCTTACCACGACAGGGAGGAGGCTACACCTTC CASSLPRQGGGYTF
TRBJ1-5 TRBV6-4 14 TRBD1 - TGTGCCAGCCGCACACAGGGGATCAATCAGCCCCAGCATTTT CASRTQGINQPQHF
TRBJ1-1 TRBV27 15 - few TGTGCCAGCAGTTCCCCCTGGGGGACTAACACTGAAGCTTTCTTT CASSSPWGTNTEAFF
TRBJ2-5 TRBV19 15 - - TGTGCCAGTGGCCGTTTGGGGGGGGCCAGAGAGACCCAGTACTTC CASGRLGGARETQYF
TRBJ2-3 TRBV4-2 14 - - TGTGCCAGCAGCCAAAACACTGGCGGCGATACGCAGTATTTT CASSQNTGGDTQYF
TRBJ1-1 TRBV27 16 - few TGTGCCAGCTACGCCCTGGCAGCCTCTGGTAGCACTGAAGCTTTCTTT CASYALAASGSTEAFF